This is a list of T cell receptor beta chains from one sample in a study of blood T cell repertoires in COVID-19. The protocol was immunoSEQ multiplex PCR, while the TCRdb copy is restricted to in-frame clones and leaves out a portion. The table lists 200,000 to 250,000 clones, 84% of them singletons, with about 8% in the top ten. Material: peripheral blood. These receptors were taken from a woman in her 50s with active or convalescent COVID-19. CDR3s include the opening cysteine and the closing phenylalanine or tryptophan. The D gene is left open where the match is weak. The size of a clone is reported for some rows only, either as once, few or many, or as a class for expanded clones.

TRBV28,-,once,TRBJ1-2,TGTGCCAGCAGGGGGACGGGACTCGATTTAGGCTACACCTTC,CASRGTGLDLGYTF
TRBV7-9,TRBD1,-,TRBJ2-3,TGTGCCAGCAGCACTTCCGGGACAGTCACAGATACGCAGTATTTT,CASSTSGTVTDTQYF
TRBV10-3,TRBD2,-,TRBJ2-3,TGTGCCATCAGTGGCCGACTAGCGGGGGCCACAGATACGCAGTATTTT,CAISGRLAGATDTQYF
TRBV6-1,TRBD2,-,TRBJ2-7,TGTGCCAGCAGTGAACCGCGGGGGGCGAGGGAGCAGTACTTC,CASSEPRGAREQYF
TRBV3-1/TRBV3-2,TRBD2,-,TRBJ2-2,TGTGCCAGCAGACCGGGGACTAACGGGGAGCTGTTTTTT,CASRPGTNGELFF
TRBV10-3,-,-,TRBJ1-2,TGTGCCATCAGTGAGTCGGAGGGGAGCTACACCTTC,CAISESEGSYTF
TRBV2,-,-,TRBJ2-2,TGTGCCAGCAGTGAATACGGGGGACCCACCGGGGAGCTGTTTTTT,CASSEYGGPTGELFF
TRBV6-2/TRBV6-3,-,-,TRBJ1-5,TGTGCCAGCAGTTACCTCTATCAGCCCCAGCATTTT,CASSYLYQPQHF
TRBV10-3,TRBD1,-,TRBJ1-5,TGTGCCATCAGTGCTGAACAGGGGTTAGGTCAGCCCCAGCATTTT,CAISAEQGLGQPQHF
TRBV5-5,-,-,TRBJ2-1,TGTGCCAGCAGCTTCCGCGAGGGCTACAATGAGCAGTTCTTC,CASSFREGYNEQFF
TRBV19,-,-,TRBJ2-7,TGTGCCACCTCAGAGGAATACGAGCAGTACTTC,CATSEEYEQYF
TRBV19,TRBD1,-,TRBJ1-5,TGTGCCACCGAACCGGGACAGGGGACCTCTAGCAATCAGCCCCAGCATTTT,CATEPGQGTSSNQPQHF
TRBV12-5,TRBD1,-,TRBJ2-3,TGTGCTAGTGGTTTGGGACAGGGGAAGGATGATACGCAGTATTTT,CASGLGQGKDDTQYF
TRBV7-2,-,-,TRBJ2-5,TGTGCCAGCAGCGAAAATCCGGGACAAGGGACCCAGTACTTC,CASSENPGQGTQYF
TRBV28,-,-,TRBJ1-5,TGTGCCAGCAGTTTAGAGGCCGGGGGTCTAAGCAATCAGCCCCAGCATTTT,CASSLEAGGLSNQPQHF
TRBV24-1,TRBD2,-,TRBJ2-2,TGTGCCGTCGAGCGGGAGGGCCGGAACACCGGGGAGCTGTTTTTT,CAVEREGRNTGELFF
TRBV7-6,-,-,TRBJ2-1,TGTGCCAGCAGCAACACTAGGTACGCTATGGAGTTCTTC,CASSNTRYAMEFF
TRBV6-5,-,-,TRBJ2-7,TGTGCCAGCAGCCTCGGGACTCCCTCCACCTACGAGCAGTACTTC,CASSLGTPSTYEQYF
TRBV4-1,-,once,TRBJ1-1,TGCGCCAGCAGCCAAGAAGGGGGAGGGGTCAACACTGAAGCTTTCTTT,CASSQEGGGVNTEAFF
TRBV28,TRBD1,once,TRBJ1-2,TGTGCCAGCAGTTCCCCCGGGGACAGGGTGAAATATGGCTACACCTTC,CASSSPGDRVKYGYTF
TRBV18,TRBD2,-,TRBJ2-3,TGTGCCAGCTCGGAGGGACTATCAGATACGCAGTATTTT,CASSEGLSDTQYF
TRBV6-4,TRBD2,-,TRBJ2-3,TGTGCCAGCAGTGATGGGACTAGCTCTGTCACAGATACGCAGTATTTT,CASSDGTSSVTDTQYF
TRBV6-5,-,-,TRBJ2-3,TGTGCCAGCAGCACCCATGGACAGAACACAGATACGCAGTATTTT,CASSTHGQNTDTQYF
TRBV11-2,TRBD2,-,TRBJ2-5,TGTGCCAGCAGCTTTGTAATCGGGGGGAAAGAGACCCAGTACTTC,CASSFVIGGKETQYF
TRBV3-1/TRBV3-2,TRBD2,-,TRBJ2-5,TGTGCCAGCAGTCAAAGTGGGACTAGCGTCCAAGAGACCCAGTACTTC,CASSQSGTSVQETQYF
TRBV5-1,TRBD1,-,TRBJ2-7,TGCGCCAGCAGCTTCGTACCGGGACAGAGTTACGAGCAGTACTTC,CASSFVPGQSYEQYF
TRBV4-1,-,-,TRBJ1-1,TGCGCCAGCAGCCAAGGAACCGGGACACCAAAGGGGGACACTGAAGCTTTCTTT,CASSQGTGTPKGDTEAFF
TRBV5-1,-,-,TRBJ2-7,TGCGCCAGCAGCTTGGTACAGGGTTCGGGGGAGCAGTACTTC,CASSLVQGSGEQYF
TRBV19,-,-,TRBJ2-3,TGTGCCAGTAGTATCCGAGCGAGTAGCACAGATACGCAGTATTTT,CASSIRASSTDTQYF
TRBV6-5,-,-,TRBJ1-3,TGTGCCAGCAGAAGCTCCACCTCTGGAAACACCATATATTTT,CASRSSTSGNTIYF
TRBV5-1,TRBD1,-,TRBJ1-5,TGCGCCAGCAGCCCTGGACAGGGGTATCAGCCCCAGCATTTT,CASSPGQGYQPQHF
TRBV12-5,TRBD1,-,TRBJ2-3,TGTGCTAGTGGTCTGGACAGGGCAGGAGATACGCAGTATTTT,CASGLDRAGDTQYF
TRBV14,-,-,TRBJ1-2,TGTGCCAGCAGCCAACTTAGTGGAGCTAACTATGGCTACACCTTC,CASSQLSGANYGYTF
TRBV28,TRBD2,-,TRBJ2-3,TGTGCCAGCAGTGACCCTAGCGGGAGGTTCACAGATACGCAGTATTTT,CASSDPSGRFTDTQYF
TRBV7-9,-,-,TRBJ2-7,TGTGCCAGCAGCTTAGGCGAAGCCTACGAGCAGTACTTC,CASSLGEAYEQYF
TRBV28,-,-,TRBJ1-4,TGTGCCAGCAGTTCCCCCTGGGGGCGTGAAAAACTGTTTTTT,CASSSPWGREKLFF
TRBV11-2,TRBD1,-,TRBJ2-7,TGTGCCAGCAGCTCCGGGACAGCCGGAAAAAGCTCCTACGAGCAGTACTTC,CASSSGTAGKSSYEQYF
TRBV7-2,-,-,TRBJ2-7,TGTGCCAGCAGCCCCGCTACCTACGAGCAGTACTTC,CASSPATYEQYF
TRBV20-1,-,-,TRBJ2-1,TGCAGTGCGCGGGGGCACAATGAGCAGTTCTTC,CSARGHNEQFF
TRBV10-3,TRBD2,-,TRBJ2-7,TGTGCCATCAGTGAGTCGAAGAATAGCGGGAACCCTTACGAGCAGTACTTC,CAISESKNSGNPYEQYF
TRBV2,TRBD1,-,TRBJ1-4,TGTGCCAGCAGTGGTGACGACAGGGGGGCCGAAAAACTGTTTTTT,CASSGDDRGAEKLFF
TRBV11-2,TRBD1,-,TRBJ1-3,TGTGCCAGCAGCACCATCAGGGGGTACGGAAACACCATATATTTT,CASSTIRGYGNTIYF
TRBV20-1,-,-,TRBJ1-4,TGCAGTGCCCCCCTGCGGGAAAAACTGTTTTTT,CSAPLREKLFF
TRBV28,-,few,TRBJ1-5,TGTGCCAGCAGTTTAGGGGGCGGCAATCAGCCCCAGCATTTT,CASSLGGGNQPQHF
TRBV6-5,TRBD1,-,TRBJ1-6,TGTGCCAGCAGGCATGGGACAGGGGATAATTCACCCCTCCACTTT,CASRHGTGDNSPLHF
TRBV19,TRBD2,-,TRBJ2-6,TGTGCCAGTACCCACCGGGGCGGGGGCTCTGGGGCCAACGTCCTGACTTTC,CASTHRGGGSGANVLTF
TRBV5-4,-,-,TRBJ1-2,TGTGCCAGCAGCTTGTCCCGGGAAGATGGCTACACCTTC,CASSLSREDGYTF
TRBV7-3,TRBD1,-,TRBJ2-5,TGTGCCAGCAGCTTAAGAGGGGGCGGGGAGACCCAGTACTTC,CASSLRGGGETQYF
TRBV10-3,-,-,TRBJ1-2,TGTGCCATCAGTGAGGGTGGGGGGACCTATGGCTACACCTTC,CAISEGGGTYGYTF
TRBV18,-,-,TRBJ1-1,TGTGCCAGCTCACCCGAGATGGTTAGCGGGAACACTGAAGCTTTCTTT,CASSPEMVSGNTEAFF
TRBV5-4,-,-,TRBJ2-1,TGTGCCAGCAGCCCTCGAGGGTCTACCTACAATGAGCAGTTCTTC,CASSPRGSTYNEQFF
TRBV7-2,-,-,TRBJ2-2,TGTGCCAGCAGCCCTCTGGCCAATCCGAACACCGGGGAGCTGTTTTTT,CASSPLANPNTGELFF
TRBV6-4,TRBD1,-,TRBJ2-6,TGTGCCAGCAGCCCCGGGACAGGCTCTGGGGCCAACGTCCTGACTTTC,CASSPGTGSGANVLTF
TRBV10-3,TRBD2,once,TRBJ2-3,TGTGCCAACGGACTAGCGGGGACAGATACGCAGTATTTT,CANGLAGTDTQYF
TRBV27,TRBD1,-,TRBJ2-7,TGTGCCAGCAGCGGGGACAGGAGAAATCTCGAGCAGTACTTC,CASSGDRRNLEQYF